Following are 27 T cell receptor beta chains from one sample sequenced in a study of cytomegalovirus exposure and HLA in healthy donors. This PCR relied on a set of 60 Vbeta primers and 13 Jbeta primers. Measured with immunoSEQ multiplex PCR; TCRdb has only the in-frame clones, and not every one. Of some 150,000 clones in the sample, 60% to 80% are singletons; the top ten hold over 2.5%. Source material: PBMCs. Every receptor here comes from a man aged 40-50 years in good health and CMV-seronegative.

This chain connects TRBV5-5 to TRBJ1-3; no clear D. The ends were cut back, 4 bases at V and 0 bases at J, with 11 bases in the middle. Per the germline V gene, CDR1 is SGHKS and CDR2 is YYEKEE (reference sequence). The CDR3 runs 15 residues. CDR3: CASSRQALSGNTIYF. CDR3 sequence (DNA): TGTGCCAGCAGCCGGCAGGCGCTCTCTGGAAACACCATATATTTT.

J is TRBJ2-6 and V is TRBV5-1; 7 positions agree with TRBD1. Unmatched junction bases numbered 8, after V lost 0 bases and J lost 2 bases. Germline-derived CDR1 and CDR2 are SGHRS and YFSETQ. The CDR3 is made up of 18 amino acids. DNA for the CDR3: TGCGCCAGCAGCTTGGGGCCTAGGACAGGAACTGGGGCCAACGTCCTGACTTTC. Amino acids: CASSLGPRTGTGANVLTF.

This chain connects TRBV9 to TRBJ2-7; 13 nucleotides line up with TRBD2. The V segment lost 0 bases and the J segment 6 bases; nucleotides outside the gene matches: 3. This CDR3 has 15 residues. CDR1 is SGDLS, CDR2 YYNGEE, per germline. As DNA, the CDR3 is TGTGCCAGCAGCGTAGGAGGACTAGCGGGAGTCGAGCAGTACTTC. Translation gives CASSVGGLAGVEQYF.

The genes are TRBV7-2 and TRBJ2-7; D possibly corresponds to TRBD1 (5 bases). Trimming left V 1 base short and J 4 bases short, with 8 bases between. The CDR3 is 13 amino acids. Germline values: CDR1 SGHTA, CDR2 FQGNSA. The chain's CDR3 is CASSLGTQYEQYF. The CDR3 nucleotides are TGTGCCAGCAGCTTAGGGACACAATACGAGCAGTACTTC.

The rearrangement uses TRBV9 and TRBJ2-2, with TRBD2 matching 13 bases. The CDR3 loop spans 15 amino acids. The ends lost 3 bases at V and 6 bases at J; junction bases unmatched: 2. Germline CDR1 is SGDLS and CDR2 is YYNGEE. Here the CDR3 DNA reads TGTGCCAGCAGCGGGACTAGCGGGAGTCCCGGGGAGCTGTTTTTT. Its translation is CASSGTSGSPGELFF. Full variable domain (missing parts from reference TRBV9 and TRBJ2-2): DSGVTQTPKHLITATGQRVTLRCSPRSGDLSVYWYQQSLDQGLQFLIQYYNGEERAKGNILERFSAQQFPDLHSELNLSSLELGDSALYFCASSGTSGSPGELFFGEGSRLTVL.

The chain is built from TRBV6-8 and TRBJ2-5; 7 bases match TRBD2. The CDR3 covers 14 residues. The trim removed 8 bases at V and 1 base at J, leaving 7 bases unmatched. The germline CDR1 and CDR2 sequences are MNHGY and SAAAGT. In DNA form, the CDR3 reads TGTGCCAGCCCGAGAGCGGGGATCCAAGAGACCCAGTACTTC. Its protein is CASPRAGIQETQYF.

The chain links TRBV23-1 to TRBJ2-7, with 7 bases fitting TRBD1. TRBV23-1 is recorded as an ORF, its role being uncertain. The CDR3 extends over 15 amino acids. V shed 2 bases and J 6 bases; nucleotides not matched to a gene: 10. CDR3 region: CASSQLTGYVGEQYF. CDR3 DNA: TGCGCCAGCAGTCAACTGACAGGGTACGTAGGCGAGCAGTACTTC.

The rearrangement links TRBV5-1 to TRBJ2-7; 8 nucleotides line up with TRBD1. Germline values: CDR1 SGHRS, CDR2 YFSETQ. CDR3 length: 16 residues. Losses at the gene ends were 4 bases for V and 0 bases for J; bases not matched to a gene: 9. The CDR3 reads CASSKGRTGNSYEQYF. In DNA, the CDR3 is TGCGCCAGCAGCAAAGGAAGGACAGGGAACTCCTACGAGCAGTACTTC.

J is TRBJ2-1 and V is TRBV5-5, with 7 bases matching TRBD2. This CDR3 has 15 amino acids. Germline V gene lookup returns CDR1 SGHKS and CDR2 YYEKEE (reference sequence). V dropped 2 bases and J dropped 1; count of bases not matched to a gene: 3. CDR3 nucleotide sequence: TGTGCCAGCAGCTTAGCGGGACTTTCCTACAATGAGCAGTTCTTC. Protein product: CASSLAGLSYNEQFF.

This clone appeared a few times. This chain joins TRBV19 and TRBJ2-1; TRBD1 matches 9 bases. Germline V gene lookup returns CDR1 LNHDA and CDR2 SQIVND (reference sequence). CDR3 length: 13 amino acids. Trimming took 9 bases from V and 3 from J; bases not matched to a gene: 3. DNA of the CDR3: TGTGCCAGCGGACAGGGGAGCTACAATGAGCAGTTCTTC. It translates to CASGQGSYNEQFF.

This rearrangement joins TRBV7-2 to TRBJ2-3, with D perhaps matching TRBD2 (6 bases). The V end was cut by 3 bases, the J end by 3 bases, with 19 bases between. Germline V gives CDR1 SGHTA, CDR2 FQGNSA. The CDR3 is 17 residues long. The CDR3: CASSFGYGGPGTDTQYF. The CDR3 bases are TGTGCCAGCAGCTTTGGCTACGGAGGGCCAGGGACAGATACGCAGTATTTT.

The chain has TRBV7-2 and TRBJ2-3; 9 positions agree with TRBD1. Trimming cost V 5 bases and J 3 bases; bases outside gene matches: 6. The CDR3 runs to 15 residues. Germline V CDR1 and CDR2: SGHTA, FQGNSA. The CDR3 spells CASSVMGQGTDTQYF. In DNA, the CDR3 is TGTGCCAGCAGCGTTATGGGACAGGGTACAGATACGCAGTATTTT.

This chain links TRBV4-3 with TRBJ1-5; D unresolved. Trimming took off 2 bases at V and 4 bases at J, with 6 bases between the two ends. The CDR3 covers 13 residues. Germline V lookup: CDR1 LGHNA, CDR2 YSLEER. This CDR3 is CASSQTVNQPQHF. The DNA of the CDR3 is TGCGCCAGCAGCCAAACGGTGAATCAGCCCCAGCATTTT.

The J gene is TRBJ1-2, the V gene TRBV6-1, with 9 bases lining up with TRBD1. Germline CDR1 is MNHNS and CDR2 is SASEGT. With V trimmed by 8 bases and J by 5 bases, 9 bases remained unmatched. The CDR3 length is 14 residues. CDR3 sequence (DNA): TGTGCCAGCTCCCTAGGGACAGGGACTTATGGCTACACCTTC. Its translation is CASSLGTGTYGYTF.

The V gene is TRBV19, the J gene TRBJ1-1; D gene unclear. CDR1 and CDR2 from the germline V gene are LNHDA and SQIVND (reference sequence). CDR3 length: 15 amino acids. V lost 8 bases, J lost 7 bases, and 23 bases lay in between. For the CDR3, the DNA is TGTGCCAGTCAAAGCGGCTACTTTAGGATGGGTGAAGCTTTCTTT. It specifies CASQSGYFRMGEAFF.

This clone was observed a few times. The chain links TRBV20-1 to TRBJ2-3, with D unclear. V was trimmed by 6 bases and J by 10 bases, leaving 11 bases between them. Germline V CDR1 and CDR2: DFQATT, SNEGSKA (reference sequence). The CDR3 loop spans 10 amino acids. CDR3 protein: CSAKSRAQYF. Written as DNA, the CDR3 is TGCAGTGCAAAATCTAGAGCGCAGTATTTT.

This clone was counted between two and nine times. V gene TRBV6-6 combines with J gene TRBJ1-5; D call uncertain. The germline CDR1 and CDR2 sequences are MNHNY and SVGAGI (reference sequence). The V end lost 8 bases, the J end lost 2 bases, and 13 bases lay between the germline ends. The CDR3 length is 14 residues. This CDR3 reads CASRDPDGNQPQHF. The CDR3 DNA follows: TGTGCCAGCCGGGATCCCGATGGCAATCAGCCCCAGCATTTT.

The chain is built from TRBV7-6 and TRBJ2-7; a weak D match, TRBD2 (5 bases). CDR1 SGHVS and CDR2 FNYEAQ come from the germline V gene. The length of the CDR3 is 14 residues. V was pared by 3 bases and J by 2 bases, with 11 bases between. CDR3 DNA sequence: TGTGCCAGCAGCTTGGCGGACGGGGCCTACGAGCAGTACTTC. Its protein is CASSLADGAYEQYF.

The rearrangement joins TRBV7-9 to TRBJ2-1, with 10 bases matching TRBD1. The CDR3 has 15 amino acids. V gave up 2 bases and J gave up 10 bases; unmatched junction bases: 8. CDR1 is SEHNR, CDR2 FQNEAQ, per germline (reference sequence). CDR3 protein: CASSLWGTGVNEQFF. CDR3 sequence (DNA): TGTGCCAGCAGCTTATGGGGGACAGGGGTAAACGAGCAGTTCTTC.

This clone was recorded a few times. This rearrangement joins TRBV5-1 to TRBJ2-7, with TRBD2 matching 8 bases. V lost 0 bases, J lost 4 bases, and 6 bases stayed unmatched. The CDR3 totals 15 residues. Per germline, CDR1 SGHRS and CDR2 YFSETQ. Here the CDR3 DNA reads TGCGCCAGCAGCTTGGTTACGGGAGGGAGGTACGAGCAGTACTTC. This codes for CASSLVTGGRYEQYF.

The chain recombines TRBV7-9 with TRBJ2-1; 7 nucleotides match TRBD1. The CDR3 is made up of 12 amino acids. Unmatched junction bases numbered 2, after V lost 4 bases and J lost 8 bases. Germline V lookup: CDR1 SEHNR, CDR2 FQNEAQ (reference sequence). The CDR3: CASSSTGYEQFF. The CDR3, as DNA: TGTGCCAGCAGCTCGACAGGGTATGAGCAGTTCTTC.

The V gene is TRBV6-5, the J gene TRBJ1-3; D unresolved. The CDR3 runs 15 residues. Germline-derived CDR1 and CDR2 are MNHEY and SVGAGI. V was pared by 2 bases and J by 0 bases, with 8 bases between. This CDR3 is CASSYEGSSGNTIYF. CDR3 bases: TGTGCCAGCAGTTACGAGGGCAGCTCTGGAAACACCATATATTTT.

The chain couples TRBV11-2 to TRBJ2-5, with D tentatively TRBD2 (5 bases). V lost 6 bases to trimming and J lost 3 bases, with 14 bases between them. Germline-derived CDR1 and CDR2 are SGHAT and FQNNGV. The CDR3 extends over 14 amino acids. The CDR3 spells CASRAGLREETQYF. The CDR3 coding sequence is TGTGCCAGCAGGGCCGGGCTGCGGGAAGAGACCCAGTACTTC.

J is TRBJ2-7 and V is TRBV18, with no clear D. Germline V gene lookup returns CDR1 KGHSH and CDR2 LQKENI. The CDR3 runs 15 residues. Trimming shortened V by 3 bases and J by 6 bases, and 18 bases separated the two germline ends. The CDR3 sequence is CASSPETGGLPEQYF. As DNA, the CDR3 is TGTGCCAGCTCACCGGAAACGGGTGGTCTCCCCGAGCAGTACTTC. The whole variable domain, filled in from reference TRBV18 and TRBJ2-7, reads NAGVMQNPRHLVRRRGQEARLRCSPMKGHSHVYWYRQLPEEGLKFMVYLQKENIIDESGMPKERFSAEFPKEGPSILRIQQVVRGDSAAYFCASSPETGGLPEQYFGPGTRLTVT.

This clone was detected only a few times. CDR3 nucleotides: TGTGCCAGCACCTACCAAGACCCCACGGGAGAGGGCTACACCTTC. Its translation: CASTYQDPTGEGYTF. The rearrangement uses TRBV6-1 and TRBJ1-2; the D is unclear. The germline V gene has CDR1 MNHNS and CDR2 SASEGT. The length of the CDR3 is 15 residues. V was clipped by 7 bases and J by 8 bases, with 23 bases between them.

The V call is TRBV28, the J call TRBJ1-1; D is perhaps TRBD1 (5 bases). Germline V gene lookup returns CDR1 MDHEN and CDR2 SYDVKM. The ends were cut back, 7 bases at V and 0 bases at J, with 9 bases in the middle. This CDR3 has 13 amino acids. CDR3 region: CASKGIMNTEAFF. The CDR3 region has the DNA TGTGCCAGCAAGGGGATCATGAACACTGAAGCTTTCTTT. Drawing the rest from reference TRBV28 and TRBJ1-1, the complete variable domain is DVKVTQSSRYLVKRTGEKVFLECVQDMDHENMFWYRQDPGLGLRLIYFSYDVKMKEKGDIPEGYSVSREKKERFSLILESASTNQTSMYLCASKGIMNTEAFFGQGTRLTVV.

This clone was observed a single time. The CDR3 DNA reads TGCGCCAGCAGCCTGACTAGCGGGAAGTGGGGCGAGCAGTACTTC. Encoded protein: CASSLTSGKWGEQYF. The chain employs TRBV5-1 and TRBJ2-7; 11 positions agree with TRBD2. The germline V gene has CDR1 SGHRS and CDR2 YFSETQ. The CDR3 consists of 15 residues. J lost 6 bases, V lost 4 bases, and 9 bases had no gene match.